This TCR beta chain was observed in a study of cytomegalovirus exposure and HLA in healthy donors. Study-wide context: The 110 million or so unique TCR beta sequences, from about 170 million T cells, were found by an earlier analysis. Overall study results and limits: TCR beta chains numbering about 160 were designated cytomegalovirus-associated. Reports indicated that the classifier achieved high specificity and sensitivity in diagnosing cytomegalovirus status. The only immune exposure information that was available was CMV serostatus.

Trimming removed 5 bases at V and 3 bases at J, with 13 bases between. The CDR3 is 14 amino acids. Germline CDR1 reads SEHNR; CDR2 reads FQNEAQ (reference sequence). In regard to this clone: The antigen is undetermined.

The PCR employed 60 Vbeta primers together with 13 Jbeta primers. Here immunoSEQ multiplex PCR was the method, and the copy in TCRdb shows in-frame clones only, minus some. This table holds fewer than 200,000 clones, 84% found once. This chain connects TRBV7-9 to TRBJ2-5; tentative D call: TRBD2 (6 bases). What was sequenced was PBMCs. The clonotype comes from a young man in good health and CMV-seronegative. The CDR3 coding sequence is TGTGCCAGCAGCCGAGGAGGGGTCAAAGAGACCCAGTACTTC. Amino acids: CASSRGGVKETQYF.